The clone carrying this T cell receptor beta chain showed up just a few times. The antigen is not known. This record belongs to a study of liver allograft versus peripheral blood T cells. Study-level background: Recipients' peripheral blood T cell receptor repertoires were compared with those in transplanted livers.

Study-wide findings and caveats: Reportedly, the T cell receptor repertoires present inside liver allografts differed from those in peripheral blood.

One entry per CDR3 protein results from TCRdb running MiXCR on the reads. The sample lists 7,500 to 9,000 distinct CDR3 sequences, roughly 18% seen once, with 4.6% in the top ten. Per the germline V gene, CDR1 is SGHDT and CDR2 is YYEEEE. Trimming removed 5 bases from V and 0 bases from J, with 8 bases in between. The CDR3 has 13 amino acids. The clonotype originates from a human patient who had a liver transplant. Some T cells may be the graft donor's. The chain employs TRBV5-6 and TRBJ2-5; unclear D gene. CDR3 nucleotide sequence: TGTGCCAGCAGTTCCAGGTACCAAGAGACCCAGTACTTC. Its translation: CASSSRYQETQYF.